The next 21 T cell receptor beta chains were all read from a single sample in a study of T cell changes during pregnancy in multiple sclerosis. TCRdb's copy holds only in-frame clones and misses some; the assay was immunoSEQ multiplex PCR. The sample yields 60,000 to 75,000 clones, 92% seen once. Sequences were derived from peripheral blood, sampled in the second trimester of pregnancy. The source is a female donor in good health, enrolled as a control in a pregnancy study.

V and J are TRBV19 and TRBJ1-6, with 7 bases aligning to TRBD1. The CDR3 consists of 16 residues. Germline CDR1 reads LNHDA; CDR2 reads SQIVND (reference sequence). V gave up 5 bases and J gave up 7 bases; unmatched junction bases: 11. In DNA, the CDR3 is TGTGCCAGTAGTTCAACGACAGGGCGTCGGAATTCACCCCTCCACTTT. Amino acid sequence: CASSSTTGRRNSPLHF.

This chain uses TRBV4-2 with TRBJ2-1, with D possibly matching TRBD2 (5 bases). The V and J ends lost 4 bases and 8 bases respectively, with 21 bases between them. There are 16 residues in the CDR3. CDR1 and CDR2 from the germline V gene are LGHNA and YNFKEQ. CDR3 protein: CASSPLTRENADEQFF. In DNA form, the CDR3 reads TGTGCCAGCAGCCCCCTCACTAGGGAGAATGCGGATGAGCAGTTCTTC.

This chain links TRBV5-1 with TRBJ2-7; D perhaps matches TRBD2 (6 bases). Trimming left V 0 bases short and J 4 bases short, with 14 bases between. CDR1 and CDR2 from the germline V gene are SGHRS and YFSETQ. CDR3 length: 15 amino acids. The CDR3 loop reads CASSLDASDLYEQYF. Here the CDR3 DNA reads TGCGCCAGCAGCTTGGATGCTAGCGATTTATACGAGCAGTACTTC.

The chain uses TRBV6-1 and TRBJ2-7; TRBD1 is a possible D gene (5 bases). This CDR3 is 12 amino acids long. Germline lookup yields CDR1 MNHNS and CDR2 SASEGT. Deletions cut 3 bases from V and 2 bases from J, with 5 bases between. The CDR3 protein is CASSDRAYEQYF. CDR3 nucleotides: TGTGCCAGCAGTGACAGGGCCTACGAGCAGTACTTC.

V is TRBV30 and J is TRBJ1-1; 7 nucleotides line up with TRBD1. The CDR3 extends over 13 amino acids. After removal of 5 bases from V and 0 bases from J, the junction contained 3 bases not matched to a gene. CDR1 GTSNPN and CDR2 SVGIG come from the germline V gene (reference sequence). CDR3 sequence: CAWGTAMNTEAFF. Written as DNA, the CDR3 is TGTGCCTGGGGGACAGCCATGAACACTGAAGCTTTCTTT. Complete variable domain (other parts from reference TRBV30 and TRBJ1-1): SQTIHQWPATLVQPVGSPLSLECTVEGTSNPNLYWYRQAAGRGLQLLFYSVGIGQISSEVPQNLSASRPQDRQFILSSKKLLLSDSGFYLCAWGTAMNTEAFFGQGTRLTVV.

The CDR3 is CASSLSRLASTDTQYF. CDR3 in DNA: TGTGCCAGCAGCTTATCTCGTCTAGCGAGCACAGATACGCAGTATTTT. The chain has TRBV7-8 and TRBJ2-3; weak D call: TRBD2 (6 bases). There are 16 residues in the CDR3. Germline values: CDR1 SGHVS, CDR2 FQNEAQ. Trimming took off 2 bases at V and 0 bases at J, with 12 bases between the two ends.

The genes are TRBV6-4 and TRBJ2-1; 10 bases fit TRBD2. CDR1 and CDR2 from the germline V gene are MRHNA and SNTAGT. J gave up 9 bases and V 0 bases, and 8 bases lay outside the gene matches. The CDR3 sequence is 16 residues long. CDR3 in DNA: TGTGCCAGCAGTGACTCGGGGAAGCGGGAGGGCCTTGAGCAGTTCTTC. Protein product: CASSDSGKREGLEQFF.

The gene calls are TRBV28 and TRBJ2-7, with 12 bases identical to TRBD2. The junction had 5 bases not matched to a gene; V was cut back by 2 bases and J by 0 bases. CDR3 length: 17 amino acids. Germline assignment: CDR1 MDHEN and CDR2 SYDVKM. CDR3 DNA sequence: TGTGCCAGCAGTTTAAATCGACTAGCGGGGGACTCCTACGAGCAGTACTTC. Translating it yields CASSLNRLAGDSYEQYF.

This clone was recorded a few times. This chain connects TRBV13 to TRBJ1-1; 9 positions match TRBD1. The CDR3 length is 15 residues. CDR1 and CDR2 (germline): PRHDT, FYEKMQ (reference sequence). With V trimmed by 8 bases and J by 5 bases, 12 bases remained unmatched. The CDR3 sequence: CASAHSGQGGTEAFF. As DNA, the CDR3 is TGTGCCAGCGCACACTCGGGACAGGGCGGGACTGAAGCTTTCTTT.

This clone appeared once. The chain couples TRBV28 to TRBJ1-2, with 9 bases aligning to TRBD1. Germline assignment: CDR1 MDHEN and CDR2 SYDVKM. The CDR3 length is 15 residues. V lost 6 bases to trimming and J lost 4 bases; unmatched junction nucleotides: 9. For the CDR3, the DNA is TGTGCCAGCAGCCCGACCGGGACAGGGACCTATGGCTACACCTTC. Protein: CASSPTGTGTYGYTF.

The J gene is TRBJ2-1, the V gene TRBV9, with D uncertain. Deletions cut 4 bases from V and 0 bases from J, with 8 bases between. CDR1 and CDR2 from the germline V gene are SGDLS and YYNGEE. The CDR3 has 14 amino acids. The CDR3 region is CASSPYSSYNEQFF. CDR3 coding DNA: TGTGCCAGCAGCCCCTACAGCTCCTACAATGAGCAGTTCTTC.

The chain employs TRBV5-1 and TRBJ1-1, with TRBD1 matching over 7 bases. This CDR3 spans 14 amino acids. The V and J ends lost 2 bases and 1 base, in that order; junction bases with no gene match: 2. Germline V lookup: CDR1 SGHRS, CDR2 YFSETQ. CDR3 protein: CASSLDRANTEAFF. CDR3 nucleotides: TGCGCCAGCAGCTTAGACAGGGCGAACACTGAAGCTTTCTTT.

The chain combines TRBV2 with TRBJ2-2; D may be TRBD2 (5 bases). This CDR3 is 16 amino acids long. Germline assignment: CDR1 SNHLY and CDR2 FYNNEI. Deletions cut 4 bases from V and 4 bases from J, with 16 bases between. The CDR3 loop is CASSGTGSRGTGELFF. The CDR3 DNA follows: TGTGCCAGCAGTGGCACGGGATCTCGCGGCACCGGGGAGCTGTTTTTT. The full variable domain, in which reference TRBV2 and TRBJ2-2 provide the parts outside the CDR3, is EPEVTQTPSHQVTQMGQEVILRCVPISNHLYFYWYRQILGQKVEFLVSFYNNEISEKSEIFDDQFSVERPDGSNFTLKIRSTKLEDSAMYFCASSGTGSRGTGELFFGEGSRLTVL.

The gene calls are TRBV6-1 and TRBJ2-7; 9 bases fit TRBD1. This CDR3 region has 15 residues. Germline V gives CDR1 MNHNS, CDR2 SASEGT. V trimming: 0 bases; J trimming: 6 bases; junction bases outside the gene matches: 6. CDR3 amino acids: CASSEAETGGVEQYF. As DNA, the CDR3 is TGTGCCAGCAGTGAAGCCGAGACAGGGGGAGTCGAGCAGTACTTC.

The chain joins TRBV6-1 to TRBJ1-4, with D possibly matching TRBD1 (5 bases). V was shortened by 3 bases and J by 8 bases, with 13 bases between the two germline ends. From germline, CDR1 is MNHNS and CDR2 SASEGT. CDR3 length equals 14 residues. The CDR3 loop is CASSEGRADEKLFF. In DNA, the CDR3 is TGTGCCAGCAGTGAGGGGCGAGCTGACGAAAAACTGTTTTTT.

This chain uses TRBV2 with TRBJ2-7, with 8 bases matching TRBD1. Germline V gene sequence: CDR1 SNHLY, CDR2 FYNNEI. V shed 6 bases and J 4 bases; nucleotides not matched to a gene: 11. The CDR3 has 15 residues. CDR3 sequence: CASRPMTYRGYEQYF. As DNA, the CDR3 is TGTGCCAGCAGGCCAATGACTTACAGGGGGTACGAGCAGTACTTC.

The V gene is TRBV5-1, the J gene TRBJ2-7, with 8 bases identical to TRBD2. The CDR3 sequence is 14 residues long. Germline CDR1 and CDR2: SGHRS and YFSETQ. V lost 5 bases, J lost 3 bases, and 7 bases stayed unmatched. The CDR3 spells CASRYPGGDYEQYF. CDR3 DNA: TGCGCCAGCAGATACCCGGGAGGGGACTACGAGCAGTACTTC.

This clone was seen only once. The chain is built from TRBV4-3 and TRBJ1-3; unclear D gene. V was shortened by 3 bases and J by 4 bases, with 7 bases between the two germline ends. CDR3 length: 13 amino acids. Germline CDR1 and CDR2: LGHNA and YSLEER. CDR3: CASSQKRGNTIYF. The CDR3 bases are TGCGCCAGCAGCCAGAAGAGAGGAAACACCATATATTTT.

CDR3 nucleotide sequence: TGTGCCAGCAGCCTAACGGGAGGGAGGCACGAGCAGTACTTC. It yields the protein CASSLTGGRHEQYF. This chain links TRBV9 with TRBJ2-7; TRBD2 matches 8 bases. Germline V gene data show CDR1 as SGDLS and CDR2 as YYNGEE. V lost 4 bases and J lost 5; bases outside the gene matches: 8. The length of the CDR3 is 14 residues.

V gene TRBV19 combines with J gene TRBJ1-1; possibly TRBD1 for D (6 bases). The CDR3 totals 17 residues. The V end lost 2 bases, the J end lost 2 bases, and 18 bases lay between the germline ends. From germline, CDR1 is LNHDA and CDR2 SQIVND (reference sequence). The CDR3, as DNA: TGTGCCAGTAGTATATTATCCAGGGGAGTTGGAAACACTGAAGCTTTCTTT. It translates to CASSILSRGVGNTEAFF. The variable domain in full, completed from reference TRBV19 and TRBJ1-1, reads DGGITQSPKYLFRKEGQNVTLSCEQNLNHDAMYWYRQDPGQGLRLIYYSQIVNDFQKGDIAEGYSVSREKKESFPLTVTSAQKNPTAFYLCASSILSRGVGNTEAFFGQGTRLTVV.

The rearrangement links TRBV6-6 to TRBJ2-1; no reliable D call. This CDR3 spans 12 amino acids. The germline V gene encodes CDR1 MNHNY and CDR2 SVGAGI (reference sequence). Trimming took 7 bases from V and 7 from J, leaving 11 bases between them. The DNA of the CDR3 is TGTGCCAGCACCCTACCGAAAAATGAGCAGTTCTTC. This sequence encodes CASTLPKNEQFF.